The 26 T cell receptor beta chains given below trace back to one sample, sequenced in a study of Graves' ophthalmopathy and Graves' hyperthyroidism. RNA transcripts provided the template for amplifying TCR beta CDR3 regions. HTBI-primed RT-PCR formed the first round, and a multiplex PCR formed the second. TCRdb reprocessed the multiplex PCR reads with MiXCR, giving one entry per CDR3 protein. The sample yields 400,000 to 500,000 distinct CDR3 sequences, around 20% seen once. The sequenced sample consisted of peripheral blood. These receptor sequences come from a woman younger than 30 with stable Graves' hyperthyroidism.

This clonotype was recorded at least ten times. This sequence joins TRBV19 and TRBJ1-5, with D possibly TRBD1 on 6 matching bases. The CDR3 runs 14 residues. The V end lost 9 bases, the J end lost 2 bases, and 14 bases lay between the germline ends. The germline CDR1 and CDR2 sequences are LNHDA and SQIVND (reference sequence). The CDR3 sequence is CASERGGRNQPQHF. For the CDR3, the DNA is TGTGCCAGCGAAAGAGGGGGGCGCAATCAGCCCCAGCATTTT. The full variable domain, rest sourced from reference TRBV19 and TRBJ1-5, is DGGITQSPKYLFRKEGQNVTLSCEQNLNHDAMYWYRQDPGQGLRLIYYSQIVNDFQKGDIAEGYSVSREKKESFPLTVTSAQKNPTAFYLCASERGGRNQPQHFGDGTRLSIL.

The J gene is TRBJ2-7, the V gene TRBV12-3 or TRBV12-4; 8 bases are a match to TRBD1. The J segment lost 1 base and the V segment lost 6 bases, leaving 5 bases of the junction unmatched. This CDR3 spans 14 amino acids. The CDR3 loop reads CASSRDRPSYEQYF. The CDR3, as DNA: TGTGCCAGCAGCCGGGACAGGCCTTCCTACGAGCAGTACTTC.

This clonotype was found many times. The genes are TRBV20-1 and TRBJ2-7; D is undetermined. The germline V gene has CDR1 DFQATT and CDR2 SNEGSKA (reference sequence). V was trimmed by 3 bases and J by 4 bases, leaving 7 bases between them. CDR3 size: 11 residues. CDR3 sequence reads: CSASRGYEQYF. In DNA form, the CDR3 reads TGCAGTGCTAGTCGAGGTTACGAGCAGTACTTC.

Ten or more counts support this clonotype. The rearrangement links TRBV6-2 or TRBV6-3 to TRBJ2-5; D is ambiguous. CDR3 length equals 12 residues. V was cut by 2 bases and J by 1 base, with 2 bases left in between. The germline V gene encodes CDR1 MNHEY and CDR2 SVGEGT. The CDR3 spells CASSYSQETQYF. The CDR3 coding sequence is TGTGCCAGCAGTTACAGCCAAGAGACCCAGTACTTC.

This clonotype appeared a single time. V is TRBV15 and J is TRBJ2-2; no clear D. Trimming cost V 0 bases and J 2 bases, with 4 bases left between them. The CDR3 consists of 14 residues. Germline V CDR1 and CDR2: LNHNV, YYDKDF (reference sequence). The CDR3 region is CATSREHNTGELFF. The CDR3 nucleotides read TGTGCCACCAGCAGAGAACATAACACCGGGGAGCTGTTTTTT.

At least ten counts were recorded for this clonotype. This sequence joins TRBV6-2 or TRBV6-3 and TRBJ1-5, with TRBD1 identical over 7 bases. Germline trimming cut 4 bases from V and 2 bases from J; bases unmatched to any gene: 2. CDR1 is MNHEY and CDR2 is SVGEGT in the germline V gene. The CDR3 is 14 residues long. The CDR3 sequence: CASSWDSGNQPQHF. In DNA, the CDR3 is TGTGCCAGCAGTTGGGACAGCGGCAATCAGCCCCAGCATTTT.

There are many counts of this clonotype. This sequence joins TRBV7-9 and TRBJ2-7; the D call may be TRBD1 or TRBD2 (6 bases each). CDR3 length: 14 amino acids. The germline V gene has CDR1 SEHNR and CDR2 FQNEAQ (reference sequence). Trimming took 4 bases from V and 6 from J, leaving 16 bases between them. The CDR3 DNA sequence: TGTGCCAGCAGCTCTTTGGAACAGGGACTCGAGCAGTACTTC. Its translation is CASSSLEQGLEQYF.

This clonotype was counted many times. The gene calls are TRBV6-1 and TRBJ2-5; TRBD2 might be the D (6 bases). CDR3 length: 14 amino acids. With 2 bases removed from V and 5 bases from J, the gap between germline ends came to 12 bases. Germline assignment: CDR1 MNHNS and CDR2 SASEGT. The CDR3 sequence: CASSERGKKETQYF. The CDR3 DNA reads TGTGCCAGCAGTGAACGGGGGAAGAAGGAGACCCAGTACTTC.

The chain is built from TRBV18 and TRBJ1-5; 7 nucleotides match TRBD1. This CDR3 is 14 amino acids long. Trimming removed 3 bases from V and 5 bases from J; junction bases left unmatched: 4. Germline V CDR1 and CDR2: KGHSH, LQKENI. CDR3 nucleotides: TGTGCCAGCTCACCTGGGACAGCCCATCAGCCCCAGCATTTT. Its protein product is CASSPGTAHQPQHF.

This clonotype was counted a single time. The chain combines TRBV3-1 with TRBJ2-7, with D possibly called TRBD1 or TRBD2 (5 bases each). The V gene lost 0 bases and the J gene lost 4 bases, with 10 bases spanning the gap. The germline CDR1 and CDR2 sequences are LGHDT and YNNKEL (reference sequence). The CDR3 is 14 amino acids. Written as DNA, the CDR3 is TGTGCCAGCAGCCAAGAAGGGGACCTGTACGAGCAGTACTTC. Protein sequence: CASSQEGDLYEQYF.

Comments on this clonotype: Here the CDR3 omits its conserved ending phenylalanine or tryptophan, so a read error is the likely source. The genes are TRBV2 and TRBJ1-5; D call uncertain. The CDR3 has 15 residues. Germline CDR1 is SNHLY and CDR2 is FYNNEI. CDR3 region: CASSEVGYSNQPQHL. The CDR3 coding sequence is TGTGCTAGCAGTGAAGTTGGGTATAGCAATCAGCCCCAGCATTTG.

This clonotype was observed at least ten times. This chain connects TRBV6-2 or TRBV6-3 to TRBJ2-7; 8 nucleotides align to TRBD2. CDR1 and CDR2 from the germline V gene are MNHEY and SVGEGT. V shed 8 bases, J shed 3 bases, and the junction held 12 bases outside the gene matches. This CDR3 has 15 amino acids. This CDR3 reads CASGNHLTSVYEQYF. CDR3 DNA sequence: TGTGCCAGCGGAAACCATCTGACTAGCGTCTACGAGCAGTACTTC.

Concerning this clonotype itself: It may be a read error: a sequence one base away is much more abundant. The chain employs TRBV12-3 or TRBV12-4 and TRBJ1-1; no clear D. The CDR3 consists of 13 residues. The DNA of the CDR3 is TGTGCCAGCAGGTATTTCGTGTACACTGAAGCTTGCTTT. Its protein product is CASRYFVYTEACF.

This clonotype was counted many times. The chain recombines TRBV12-3 or TRBV12-4 with TRBJ1-2; the match to TRBD1 covers 7 bases. This CDR3 is 14 amino acids long. The V and J ends lost 5 bases and 7 bases, in that order; junction bases with no gene match: 10. CDR3 residues: CASSRDSSPRGYTF. The CDR3, as DNA: TGTGCCAGCAGTCGGGACAGTTCTCCGCGTGGCTACACCTTC.

The table lists this clonotype with many counts. This rearrangement joins TRBV7-8 to TRBJ2-7; D is undetermined. With 2 bases removed from V and 4 bases from J, the gap between germline ends came to 15 bases. The CDR3 runs to 15 residues. The germline gives CDR1 SGHVS, CDR2 FQNEAQ. CDR3 coding DNA: TGTGCCAGCAGCTTATTTGTTGGAGTTTTTTACGAGCAGTACTTC. The encoded protein is CASSLFVGVFYEQYF.

This clonotype was picked up many times. The CDR3 region is CASGQSNQPQHF. CDR3 nucleotide sequence: TGTGCCAGTGGACAGAGCAATCAGCCCCAGCATTTT. V is TRBV6-2 or TRBV6-3 and J is TRBJ1-5; TRBD1 is a possible D gene (6 bases). V was pared by 9 bases and J by 1 base, with 7 bases between. The germline CDR1 and CDR2 sequences are MNHEY and SVGEGT. The CDR3 runs 12 residues.

In its sample, this clonotype was seen many times. The rearrangement joins TRBV5-1 to TRBJ1-3; D gene unclear. Trimming stripped 0 bases from V and 4 bases from J, with 8 bases between. Per germline, CDR1 SGHRS and CDR2 YFSETQ. This CDR3 is 14 amino acids long. CDR3 sequence (DNA): TGCGCCAGCAGCTTGGTGGGTGAGGGAAACACCATATATTTT. Protein: CASSLVGEGNTIYF.

This clonotype was found many times. The chain joins TRBV11-2 to TRBJ1-1; D gene ambiguous. The CDR3 extends over 11 amino acids. Looked up from germline, CDR1 is SGHAT and CDR2 is FQNNGV. V lost 5 bases to trimming and J lost 10 bases, with 11 bases between them. The chain's CDR3 is CASSIGRGAFF. The DNA for the CDR3 is TGTGCCAGCAGCATAGGGCGGGGAGCTTTCTTT. The full variable domain, rest sourced from reference TRBV11-2 and TRBJ1-1, is EAGVAQSPRYKIIEKRQSVAFWCNPISGHATLYWYQQILGQGPKLLIQFQNNGVVDDSQLPKDRFSAERLKGVDSTLKIQPAKLEDSAVYLCASSIGRGAFFGQGTRLTVV.

Comment on this clonotype: This may stem from a read error, because a much larger clone lies one nucleotide away. J is TRBJ1-1 and V is TRBV19; D unclear. V lost 3 bases and J lost 12, with 14 bases in between. The CDR3 has 12 residues. Per germline, CDR1 LNHDA and CDR2 SQIVND (reference sequence). Written as DNA, the CDR3 is TGTGCCAGTAGTATGTCGGTGTCAGGATCTTTCTTT. Translation gives CASSMSVSGSFF.

In this sample, this clonotype turned up many times. The V call is TRBV7-9, the J call TRBJ2-2; D call uncertain. The length of the CDR3 is 13 residues. The V end was cut by 4 bases, the J end by 4 bases, with 7 bases between. The V gene's germline CDR1 is SEHNR and CDR2 FQNEAQ (reference sequence). CDR3 loop: CASSSSSTGELFF. The CDR3, as DNA: TGTGCCAGCAGCTCATCGAGCACCGGGGAGCTGTTTTTT.

Concerning this clonotype itself: This could be a read error, since a much larger clone is one nucleotide away. V and J are TRBV29-1 and TRBJ2-7; D remains unclear. The CDR3 consists of 13 residues. Germline values: CDR1 SQVTM, CDR2 ANQGSEA. Trimming cost V 7 bases and J 2 bases, with 15 bases left between them. CDR3 nucleotides: TGCAGCGCTGGCAGTTCTGGACCCTACGAGCAGTACTTC. As protein: CSAGSSGPYEQYF.

The J gene is TRBJ2-5, the V gene TRBV7-3; 7 bases are a match to TRBD1. V was pared by 5 bases and J by 5 bases, with 5 bases of the junction left unmatched. The germline V gene encodes CDR1 SGHTA and CDR2 FQGTGA. This CDR3 spans 13 amino acids. The CDR3 spells CASSVYRGETQYF. CDR3 nucleotides: TGTGCCAGCAGCGTGTACAGGGGTGAGACCCAGTACTTC. The full variable domain, in which reference TRBV7-3 and TRBJ2-5 provide the parts outside the CDR3, is GAGVSQTPSNKVTEKGKYVELRCDPISGHTALYWYRQSLGQGPEFLIYFQGTGAADDSGLPNDRFFAVRPEGSVSTLKIQRTERGDSAVYLCASSVYRGETQYFGPGTRLLVL.

CDR3 sequence: CASSETGTASGNTIYF. CDR3 sequence (DNA): TGTGCCAGCAGTGAAACCGGGACAGCCTCTGGAAACACCATATATTTT. The chain combines TRBV2 with TRBJ1-3; 7 nucleotides align to TRBD1. Germline V gene lookup returns CDR1 SNHLY and CDR2 FYNNEI. The CDR3 loop spans 16 amino acids. V shed 2 bases, J shed 0 bases, and the junction held 4 bases outside the gene matches.

Many counts were recorded for this clonotype. The V call is TRBV7-2, the J call TRBJ2-5; the D gene is possibly TRBD1 (7 bases). The germline CDR1 and CDR2 sequences are SGHTA and FQGNSA. Between the trimmed V and J ends, which lost 2 bases and 1 base, there was a span of 11 bases. There are 15 residues in the CDR3. Here the CDR3 reads CASSLPGGPQETQYF. The CDR3 coding sequence is TGTGCCAGCAGCTTACCAGGGGGGCCCCAAGAGACCCAGTACTTC.

This clonotype was seen at least ten times. The chain has TRBV12-3 or TRBV12-4 and TRBJ2-7; D remains ambiguous. V was clipped by 5 bases and J by 3 bases, with 14 bases between them. The CDR3 length is 14 residues. DNA for the CDR3: TGTGCCAGCAGTCTCCACCCGACCAACTACGAGCAGTACTTC. This gives the protein CASSLHPTNYEQYF.

This clonotype was seen at least ten times. The V call is TRBV15, the J call TRBJ2-5; unclear D gene. The V end was cut by 0 bases, the J end by 1 base, with 9 bases between. CDR1 and CDR2 (germline): LNHNV, YYDKDF (reference sequence). This CDR3 is built from 15 residues. The CDR3 loop is CATSRDDGLQETQYF. The CDR3 DNA sequence: TGTGCCACCAGCAGAGATGATGGGCTCCAAGAGACCCAGTACTTC.